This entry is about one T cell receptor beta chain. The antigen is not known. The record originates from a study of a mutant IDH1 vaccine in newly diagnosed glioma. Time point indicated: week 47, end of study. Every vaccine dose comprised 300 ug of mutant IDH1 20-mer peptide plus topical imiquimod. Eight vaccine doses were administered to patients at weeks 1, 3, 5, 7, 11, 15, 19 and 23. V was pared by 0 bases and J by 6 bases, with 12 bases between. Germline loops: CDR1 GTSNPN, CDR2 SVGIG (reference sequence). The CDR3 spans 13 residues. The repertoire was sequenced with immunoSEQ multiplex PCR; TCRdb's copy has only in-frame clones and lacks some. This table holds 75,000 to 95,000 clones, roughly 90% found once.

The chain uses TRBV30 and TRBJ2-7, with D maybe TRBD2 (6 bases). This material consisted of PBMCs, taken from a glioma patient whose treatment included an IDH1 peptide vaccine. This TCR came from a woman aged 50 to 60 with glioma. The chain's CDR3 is CAWSVPQAGEQYF. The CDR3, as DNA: TGTGCCTGGAGTGTACCGCAAGCGGGCGAGCAGTACTTC.